These T cell receptor beta chains were read from a single sample in a study of T cell responses to AZD1222 COVID-19 vaccine. Repertoires were generated with immunoSEQ multiplex PCR, while TCRdb's copy carries only in-frame clones and drops some. The data show some 130,000 clones, about four fifths seen once. The specimen was peripheral blood, collected on day 0 of AZD1222 vaccination. These TCRs come from an adult in good health. The CDR3 runs from the conserved cysteine through the conserved F or W. The order of the fields is clone size, V gene, J gene, D gene, CDR3 DNA, CDR3 protein. A D gene is named only where the DNA matches it firmly. For some rows the clone size is stated as once, few or many, or as a class when expanded; others skip it.

clone size: -
V gene: TRBV7-6
J gene: TRBJ2-5
D gene: -
CDR3 DNA: TGTGCCAGCAGCTTAGTGGTGGGAGAGACCCAGTACTTC
CDR3 protein: CASSLVVGETQYF

clone size: -
V gene: TRBV2
J gene: TRBJ2-2
D gene: -
CDR3 DNA: TGTGCCAGCAGTGAAGCGCGACTGAACACCGGGGAGCTGTTTTTT
CDR3 protein: CASSEARLNTGELFF

clone size: -
V gene: TRBV6-5
J gene: TRBJ1-5
D gene: -
CDR3 DNA: TGTGCCAGCAGTCTGGGGAGGGGGGGCCCCCAGCATTTT
CDR3 protein: CASSLGRGGPQHF

clone size: -
V gene: TRBV28
J gene: TRBJ2-1
D gene: -
CDR3 DNA: TGTGCCAGCAGCCAGGCCGGGGGGCAGGAGTTCTTC
CDR3 protein: CASSQAGGQEFF

clone size: -
V gene: TRBV15
J gene: TRBJ2-3
D gene: -
CDR3 DNA: TGTGCCACCAGCAGAGATCCCGTCTGGGCGCAGTATTTT
CDR3 protein: CATSRDPVWAQYF

clone size: -
V gene: TRBV5-1
J gene: TRBJ2-5
D gene: -
CDR3 DNA: TGCGCCAGCAGCAAATACATGCAGGGTAGGGATGAGACCCAGTACTTC
CDR3 protein: CASSKYMQGRDETQYF

clone size: few
V gene: TRBV19
J gene: TRBJ1-2
D gene: TRBD1
CDR3 DNA: TGTGCCAGTCTCAGGACAGGGGAGGAGAGCTATGGCTACACCTTC
CDR3 protein: CASLRTGEESYGYTF

clone size: -
V gene: TRBV5-1
J gene: TRBJ1-1
D gene: -
CDR3 DNA: TGCGCCAGCAACCGGGACCTGGGGACTGAAGCTTTCTTT
CDR3 protein: CASNRDLGTEAFF

clone size: -
V gene: TRBV3-1/TRBV3-2
J gene: TRBJ1-3
D gene: -
CDR3 DNA: TGTGCCAGCAGGTACCAGGGGAAGCGACACACCATATATTTT
CDR3 protein: CASRYQGKRHTIYF

clone size: -
V gene: TRBV7-6
J gene: TRBJ1-6
D gene: -
CDR3 DNA: TGTGCCAGCAGCTTAGACACGAGCTCCTATAATTCACCCCTCCACTTT
CDR3 protein: CASSLDTSSYNSPLHF

clone size: -
V gene: TRBV3-1/TRBV3-2
J gene: TRBJ1-5
D gene: -
CDR3 DNA: TGTGCCAGCAGCCTAGGGGTGGAAAATCAGCCCCAGCATTTT
CDR3 protein: CASSLGVENQPQHF

clone size: -
V gene: TRBV12-3/TRBV12-4
J gene: TRBJ1-2
D gene: -
CDR3 DNA: TGTGCCAGCAGTTTAGGGGTACCGAAGGGCTACACCTTC
CDR3 protein: CASSLGVPKGYTF

clone size: -
V gene: TRBV9
J gene: TRBJ1-4
D gene: -
CDR3 DNA: TGTGCCAGCAGCCTAGCCTCGGGGAAACTGTTTTTT
CDR3 protein: CASSLASGKLFF

clone size: -
V gene: TRBV19
J gene: TRBJ2-3
D gene: -
CDR3 DNA: TGTGCCAGTAGTATAGAGCTAAGCACAGATACGCAGTATTTT
CDR3 protein: CASSIELSTDTQYF

clone size: -
V gene: TRBV30
J gene: TRBJ2-2
D gene: TRBD1
CDR3 DNA: TGTGCCCAACAGGGGGTCGGGGAGCTGTTTTTT
CDR3 protein: CAQQGVGELFF

clone size: -
V gene: TRBV4-1
J gene: TRBJ2-5
D gene: -
CDR3 DNA: TGCGCCAGCAGCCAATCAAGGGTTGGGGAGACCCAGTACTTC
CDR3 protein: CASSQSRVGETQYF

clone size: -
V gene: TRBV5-1
J gene: TRBJ1-1
D gene: -
CDR3 DNA: TGCGCCAGCAGCTTTGGGGGCGGCGGAAGGACTGAAGCTTTCTTT
CDR3 protein: CASSFGGGGRTEAFF

clone size: -
V gene: TRBV5-8
J gene: TRBJ2-7
D gene: TRBD1
CDR3 DNA: TGTGCCAGCAGCTTGGGACAGGGGACGTCCTACGAGCAGTACTTC
CDR3 protein: CASSLGQGTSYEQYF

clone size: -
V gene: TRBV4-2
J gene: TRBJ1-2
D gene: -
CDR3 DNA: TGTGCCAGCAGCCAAGAAGGTTGGCAGACCTATGGCTACACCTTC
CDR3 protein: CASSQEGWQTYGYTF

clone size: -
V gene: TRBV19
J gene: TRBJ1-2
D gene: -
CDR3 DNA: TGTGCCAGTACTCCGGGCAGGAATTTCTATGGCTACACCTTC
CDR3 protein: CASTPGRNFYGYTF

clone size: -
V gene: TRBV5-5
J gene: TRBJ1-1
D gene: -
CDR3 DNA: TGTGCCAGCAGCGAAAGACAGGCTTACACTGAAGCTTTCTTT
CDR3 protein: CASSERQAYTEAFF

clone size: -
V gene: TRBV19
J gene: TRBJ1-1
D gene: -
CDR3 DNA: TGTGCCAGTAAGCAGGCTCTGGGCACTGAAGCTTTCTTT
CDR3 protein: CASKQALGTEAFF

clone size: -
V gene: TRBV10-3
J gene: TRBJ1-4
D gene: -
CDR3 DNA: TGTGCCATCAGTGAGGAGAGGGAAAAACTGTTTTTT
CDR3 protein: CAISEEREKLFF

clone size: -
V gene: TRBV5-1
J gene: TRBJ1-1
D gene: TRBD1
CDR3 DNA: TGCGCCAGCAGACAGGGACAGGGGGAAAACACTGAAGCTTTCTTT
CDR3 protein: CASRQGQGENTEAFF

clone size: -
V gene: TRBV6-5
J gene: TRBJ1-5
D gene: -
CDR3 DNA: TGTGCCAGCGAGCCTAGGGTTAGCAATCAGCCCCAGCATTTT
CDR3 protein: CASEPRVSNQPQHF

clone size: -
V gene: TRBV19
J gene: TRBJ1-1
D gene: -
CDR3 DNA: TGTGCCCGCATCTACAGCACTGAAGCTTTCTTT
CDR3 protein: CARIYSTEAFF

clone size: once
V gene: TRBV6-5
J gene: TRBJ1-2
D gene: -
CDR3 DNA: TGTGCCAGCACCGCAGGCCCCCCGGGGGGCTACACCTTC
CDR3 protein: CASTAGPPGGYTF

clone size: -
V gene: TRBV19
J gene: TRBJ1-5
D gene: TRBD1
CDR3 DNA: TGTGCCAGTAGTATAGAAGGGACAGGGGAACAGCCCCAGCATTTT
CDR3 protein: CASSIEGTGEQPQHF

clone size: -
V gene: TRBV9
J gene: TRBJ1-4
D gene: TRBD1
CDR3 DNA: TGTGCCAGCAGCGTAGCGACAGGGGGAGATGAAAAACTGTTTTTT
CDR3 protein: CASSVATGGDEKLFF

clone size: -
V gene: TRBV2
J gene: TRBJ1-5
D gene: -
CDR3 DNA: TGTGCCAGCAGGTCTTTAACGAAAAGCAATCAGCCCCAGCATTTT
CDR3 protein: CASRSLTKSNQPQHF

clone size: -
V gene: TRBV6-5
J gene: TRBJ1-4
D gene: -
CDR3 DNA: TGTGCCAGCAGTTTTGGGCGGGGAGTTAGTGAAAAACTGTTTTTT
CDR3 protein: CASSFGRGVSEKLFF

clone size: -
V gene: TRBV11-3
J gene: TRBJ2-1
D gene: TRBD2
CDR3 DNA: TGTGCCAGCAGCTTAATTAGCGGGGGGTACAATGAGCAGTTCTTC
CDR3 protein: CASSLISGGYNEQFF

clone size: -
V gene: TRBV3-1/TRBV3-2
J gene: TRBJ1-1
D gene: -
CDR3 DNA: TGTGCCAGCAGCCAGGGGAGCAAAAACCCGCCGAGGTTT
CDR3 protein: CASSQGSKNPPRF

clone size: -
V gene: TRBV6-2/TRBV6-3
J gene: TRBJ1-6
D gene: TRBD1
CDR3 DNA: TGTGCCAGCAGTTACTCGATCCAGGGACAGGGGTATTCACCCCTCCACTTT
CDR3 protein: CASSYSIQGQGYSPLHF

clone size: -
V gene: TRBV5-5
J gene: TRBJ1-3
D gene: -
CDR3 DNA: TGTGCCAGCAGCAAGGCTGGAAACACCATATATTTT
CDR3 protein: CASSKAGNTIYF

clone size: -
V gene: TRBV9
J gene: TRBJ1-6
D gene: -
CDR3 DNA: TGTGCCAGCAGCGTAAGAGAGAGCTCCTATAATTCACCCCTCCACTTT
CDR3 protein: CASSVRESSYNSPLHF

clone size: -
V gene: TRBV18
J gene: TRBJ1-4
D gene: TRBD1
CDR3 DNA: TGTGCCAGCTCGATGGACAGGTCCGGGGGAAAACTGTTTTTT
CDR3 protein: CASSMDRSGGKLFF

clone size: -
V gene: TRBV28
J gene: TRBJ1-3
D gene: -
CDR3 DNA: TGTGCCAGCAGTCCCGCGGGGGCCGGCTCTGGAAACACCATATATTTT
CDR3 protein: CASSPAGAGSGNTIYF

clone size: -
V gene: TRBV27
J gene: TRBJ2-1
D gene: TRBD1
CDR3 DNA: TGTGCCAGCAGCGACCGACAGGGTACTTCGAATGAGCAGTTCTTC
CDR3 protein: CASSDRQGTSNEQFF

clone size: -
V gene: TRBV7-7
J gene: TRBJ2-5
D gene: -
CDR3 DNA: TGTGCCAGCAGCTTATCCGGGGCCCGGCGGGAGACCCAGTACTTC
CDR3 protein: CASSLSGARRETQYF

clone size: once
V gene: TRBV3-1/TRBV3-2
J gene: TRBJ1-5
D gene: -
CDR3 DNA: TGTGCCAGCAGCCTGAAGACGGGCAATCAGCCCCAGCATTTT
CDR3 protein: CASSLKTGNQPQHF

clone size: -
V gene: TRBV30
J gene: TRBJ1-2
D gene: -
CDR3 DNA: TGTGCCTGGAGGGGGCCCGACTATGGCTACACCTTC
CDR3 protein: CAWRGPDYGYTF

clone size: -
V gene: TRBV30
J gene: TRBJ1-1
D gene: -
CDR3 DNA: TGTGCCTGGAGTCCCGGGGTGAGCTTCCAAGATTTCTTT
CDR3 protein: CAWSPGVSFQDFF

clone size: -
V gene: TRBV5-5
J gene: TRBJ1-4
D gene: TRBD1
CDR3 DNA: TGTGCCAGCAGCTTTCTAACAGGGGCGGCTAATGAAAAACTGTTTTTT
CDR3 protein: CASSFLTGAANEKLFF

clone size: few
V gene: TRBV6-2/TRBV6-3
J gene: TRBJ1-2
D gene: -
CDR3 DNA: TGTGCCAGCAGTTACCAGTCGGGTAGAAGTCATGGCTACACCTTC
CDR3 protein: CASSYQSGRSHGYTF

clone size: once
V gene: TRBV15
J gene: TRBJ2-2
D gene: -
CDR3 DNA: TGTGCCACCAGCAGGGGTTCTAACACCGGGGAGCTGTTTTTT
CDR3 protein: CATSRGSNTGELFF

clone size: few
V gene: TRBV6-5
J gene: TRBJ1-5
D gene: TRBD1
CDR3 DNA: TGTGCCAGCAGCCCGACAGGGCCCAGCAATCAGCCCCAGCATTTT
CDR3 protein: CASSPTGPSNQPQHF

clone size: -
V gene: TRBV20-1
J gene: TRBJ2-7
D gene: -
CDR3 DNA: TGCAGTGCTAGTTCTTACGAGCAGTACTTC
CDR3 protein: CSASSYEQYF

clone size: -
V gene: TRBV19
J gene: TRBJ1-1
D gene: TRBD1
CDR3 DNA: TGTGCCAGTAGCCTCCGGACAGGGGAAACTGAAGCTTTCTTT
CDR3 protein: CASSLRTGETEAFF

clone size: few
V gene: TRBV25-1
J gene: TRBJ1-5
D gene: -
CDR3 DNA: TGTGCCAGCAGTGGGTGGAGTCAGCCCCAGCATTTT
CDR3 protein: CASSGWSQPQHF

clone size: -
V gene: TRBV2
J gene: TRBJ1-2
D gene: -
CDR3 DNA: TGTGCCAGCAAGGGGGGGGCTAACTATGGCTACACCTTC
CDR3 protein: CASKGGANYGYTF

clone size: once
V gene: TRBV4-2
J gene: TRBJ1-1
D gene: TRBD1
CDR3 DNA: TGTGCCAGCAGCCAAGGCCCCCAGGGGGCCCCGGGGACTGAAGCTTTCTTT
CDR3 protein: CASSQGPQGAPGTEAFF

clone size: -
V gene: TRBV4-1
J gene: TRBJ1-1
D gene: TRBD1
CDR3 DNA: TGCGCCAGCAGCCAAGATCAAAGTCGGGACAGGGGCAACACTGAAGCTTTCTTT
CDR3 protein: CASSQDQSRDRGNTEAFF